These 21 T cell receptor beta chains came from one sample sequenced in a study of T cells expressing NK-cell markers. TCRdb re-called the 5' RACE reads; every CDR3 protein appears as one record, without DNA. The table lists hundreds of thousands of distinct CDR3 sequences. The sample comprised blood T cells: a sorted CD56 or NKG2C T cell subset, CD4+ or CD8+ T cells, or bulk PBMC T cells (not recorded which). These receptors originate from a woman between 18 and 75 years old in good health.

This rearrangement joins TRBV29-1 to TRBJ2-3. The CDR3 length is 14 residues. Germline CDR1 SQVTM, CDR2 ANQGSEA. The CDR3 here is CSVELFAGTDTQYF.

This chain joins TRBV5-1 and TRBJ2-3; TCRdb calls TRBD1, which cannot be checked without DNA. CDR1 and CDR2 from the germline V gene are SGHRS and YFSETQ. The length of the CDR3 is 15 residues. The CDR3 sequence: CASSSDRVLTDTQYF.

The rearrangement uses TRBV5-1 and TRBJ2-2; TCRdb's assignment of TRBD1 cannot be checked, as there is no DNA. Germline-derived CDR1 and CDR2 are SGHRS and YFSETQ. There are 14 residues in the CDR3. CDR3 amino acids: CASSPVGGTGELFF.

The chain combines TRBV7-2 with TRBJ2-1; TCRdb gives TRBD1 as the D gene, but with no DNA this cannot be confirmed. Germline CDR1 is SGHTA and CDR2 is FQGNSA. The CDR3 has 14 residues. The chain's CDR3 is CASSPGQGFNEQFF.

The V call is TRBV12-3 or TRBV12-4, the J call TRBJ1-1; TCRdb returns TRBD1, unconfirmable since there is no DNA. This CDR3 has 13 residues. The CDR3 loop is CASRGQGNTEAFF.

The chain joins TRBV4-3 to TRBJ1-5. Germline V lookup: CDR1 LGHNA, CDR2 YSLEER. CDR3 size: 17 residues. The CDR3 loop reads CASSQGRKGSYNQPQHF.

This chain joins TRBV3-1 and TRBJ2-3; checking the TCRdb D call of TRBD2 is not possible without DNA. Germline V gene sequence: CDR1 LGHDT, CDR2 YNNKEL (reference sequence). The CDR3 totals 13 residues. CDR3 amino acids: CASSGLAGDTQYF.

This chain connects TRBV20-1 to TRBJ2-3; the TRBD2 assignment by TCRdb is unverifiable without DNA. This CDR3 contains 13 residues. In germline, CDR1 is DFQATT, CDR2 SNEGSKA (reference sequence). The CDR3 sequence: CSPTGGQVDTQYF.

The J gene is TRBJ2-5, the V gene TRBV25-1; without DNA, the TCRdb call of TRBD2 cannot be checked. Germline CDR1 MGHDK, CDR2 SYGVNS. The CDR3 has 17 amino acids. The CDR3 region is CASSETSGGADQETQYF.

The chain combines TRBV19 with TRBJ1-5. The length of the CDR3 is 16 residues. CDR1 LNHDA and CDR2 SQIVND come from the germline V gene (reference sequence). The CDR3 reads CASSISTDYSNQPQHF.

The chain is built from TRBV5-1 and TRBJ2-2; the D call of TRBD1 rests on TCRdb alone, since no DNA is present to check it. Per germline, CDR1 SGHRS and CDR2 YFSETQ. CDR3 length: 17 residues. CDR3 region: CASSLVPGQGNTGELFF.

The chain links TRBV6-2 or TRBV6-3 to TRBJ2-3; TCRdb gives TRBD1 as the D gene, but with no DNA this cannot be confirmed. From germline, CDR1 is MNHEY and CDR2 SVGEGT. This CDR3 region has 13 residues. CDR3 residues: CASRRGARDTQYF.

The V call is TRBV24-1, the J call TRBJ2-7; as DNA is missing, the TRBD1 call by TCRdb cannot be tested. The CDR3 length is 16 residues. The germline gives CDR1 KGHDR, CDR2 SFDVKD. CDR3 region: CATSDSRSRGSYEQYF.

The gene calls are TRBV18 and TRBJ2-1. CDR1 is KGHSH, CDR2 LQKENI, per germline. The CDR3 loop spans 15 amino acids. This CDR3 is CASSVRDSSYNEQFF. Full variable domain (outside the CDR3, taken from reference TRBV18 and TRBJ2-1): NAGVMQNPRHLVRRRGQEARLRCSPMKGHSHVYWYRQLPEEGLKFMVYLQKENIIDESGMPKERFSAEFPKEGPSILRIQQVVRGDSAAYFCASSVRDSSYNEQFFGPGTRLTVL.

The V and J genes are TRBV18 and TRBJ2-7. The CDR3 loop spans 14 amino acids. CDR1 is KGHSH, CDR2 LQKENI, per germline. This CDR3 reads CASSIRQATYEQYF.

This chain links TRBV27 with TRBJ1-6; TCRdb names TRBD1, which stays unverified in the absence of DNA. The CDR3 loop spans 13 amino acids. Germline CDR1 MNHEY, CDR2 SMNVEV (reference sequence). CDR3 region: CASRPGRDSPLHF.

The rearrangement links TRBV9 to TRBJ2-7. This CDR3 contains 13 residues. Germline lookup yields CDR1 SGDLS and CDR2 YYNGEE. CDR3 in amino acids: CASRRGRTYEQYF.

The rearrangement uses TRBV12-3 or TRBV12-4 and TRBJ2-1. The CDR3 has 13 residues. Here the CDR3 reads CASSPDSYNEQFF.

V and J are TRBV3-1 and TRBJ2-7; TCRdb's assignment of TRBD2 cannot be checked, as there is no DNA. Per germline, CDR1 LGHDT and CDR2 YNNKEL (reference sequence). The CDR3 runs 17 residues. CDR3 sequence: CASSQDQRLVKFYEQYF.

The J gene is TRBJ1-1, the V gene TRBV7-3. Germline lookup yields CDR1 SGHTA and CDR2 FQGTGA. The CDR3 contains 14 residues. The CDR3 loop reads CASSLTPGQAEAFF.

CDR3 region: CSALERGRSYNSPLHF. The chain carries TRBV20-1 and TRBJ1-6; absent DNA, TCRdb's TRBD1 call cannot be checked. The germline gives CDR1 DFQATT, CDR2 SNEGSKA (reference sequence). This CDR3 contains 16 residues.